The present T cell receptor beta chain was sequenced within a study of blood T cells in healthy people across ages. At the level of the study: The capture of about one barcoded beta molecule per two T cells was achieved by template switching.

Concerning this clonotype: As yet, its antigen is unknown.

Study results and caveats: The CMV status of each donor remained undetermined, and this could have confounded shifts in expanded clonotypes. Long-lived and aged donors differed, with more naive CD4+ cells and higher diversity in the long-lived.

Together with a sample-barcoded 5' primer, a J-beta primer mix was included in a second PCR lasting roughly 7 to 11 cycles. Each CDR3 protein gets one entry after TCRdb re-called the 5' RACE reads with MiXCR. The data hold 870,000 or so distinct CDR3 sequences, with more than 25% observed a single time. The sample, roughly 9.1 milliliters of peripheral blood, was drawn from each donor. The sequence was collected from a woman of 80 years or more in good health. The specimen sequenced was blood.

The CDR3 bases are TGTGCCAGCAGCAGGACAGGGGTAGGGTCCTACGAGCAGTACTTC. It translates to CASSRTGVGSYEQYF. V and J are TRBV7-9 and TRBJ2-7; TRBD1 agrees at 9 bases. The germline V gene encodes CDR1 SEHNR and CDR2 FQNEAQ (reference sequence). Trimming took 5 bases from V and 1 from J; bases not matched to a gene: 6. CDR3 length: 15 residues.